This T cell receptor (beta chain) appears in the sequencing data of a study of cytotoxic CD8 clonotypes in ibrutinib-treated CLL. Sequenced by immunoSEQ multiplex PCR; TCRdb stores in-frame clones only, minus some. The top ten clones hold around 6.6% of a sample with around 330,000 clones, over 60% of them seen once. The germline gives CDR1 SGHNT, CDR2 YYREEE (reference sequence). Trimming removed 2 bases from V and 2 bases from J; junction bases left unmatched: 7. CDR3 size: 15 residues. Points on this clone: The antigen is not known.

Study-wide points: On treatment, the uncommon public clonotypes contracted or remained stable.

The sequence was collected from a human donor with chronic lymphocytic leukemia. The J gene is TRBJ2-7, the V gene TRBV5-4; 7 bases align to TRBD2. The sequenced sample was PBMCs, obtained after 36 months of ibrutinib treatment. The CDR3 spells CASSFSAGDPYEQYF. CDR3 DNA sequence: TGTGCCAGCAGCTTTTCCGCGGGAGATCCCTACGAGCAGTACTTC.